This T cell receptor (beta chain) came from a study of technical replicates of blood from a few donors. Profiling relied on immunoSEQ multiplex PCR, and the TCRdb table lists in-frame clones only, not all of them. The sample records some 71,000 clones, 95% to 97% being singletons. The CDR3 consists of 17 residues. Per the germline V gene, CDR1 is SGHDN and CDR2 is FVKESK. Trimming removed 1 base from V and 6 bases from J, with 22 bases in between. The V call is TRBV14, the J call TRBJ2-7, with a weak D call TRBD2 (6 bases). Specimen: T cells isolated from PBMCs. This sequence was found in a human donor in good health. CDR3 loop: CASSQVPKFGTPLEQYF. DNA of the CDR3: TGTGCCAGCAGCCAAGTACCAAAGTTCGGGACTCCACTCGAGCAGTACTTC.